The clone carrying this T cell receptor beta chain was recorded many times. What it binds is not known. V was pared by 5 bases and J by 4 bases, with 17 bases between. In germline, CDR1 is MNHNS, CDR2 SASEGT. CDR3 length: 16 amino acids. This entry is derived from a study of CD8 T cells in ankylosing spondylitis. Study findings and constraints: It was reported that disease-linked clones were significantly enriched in matched ankylosing spondylitis synovial fluid. Earlier work had already found some motif variants in reactive arthritis synovial fluid and blood. Disease-linked clones were CD8+ and relatively rare in peripheral blood. Seemingly characteristic of ankylosing spondylitis blood was a TCR beta motif consisting of under ten highly homologous variants.

For TCR beta, libraries came from quantitative 5'-RACE with molecular barcodes. MiXCR, applied by TCRdb to the 5' RACE reads, yields one record per CDR3 protein. The table has about 510,000 distinct CDR3 sequences, approximately 5.3% seen once. Sample: blood, either unsorted or a sorted T cell fraction (not recorded which). The chain uses TRBV6-1 and TRBJ1-4, with D maybe TRBD1 (5 bases). This TCR was sampled from a male donor with ankylosing spondylitis. The CDR3, as DNA: TGTGCCAGCAGTAAACTTCCGGGACGGCTTAATGAAAAACTGTTTTTT. Translating it yields CASSKLPGRLNEKLFF.